The rows below give T cell receptor beta chains drawn from one sample of a study of shared clonotypes between healthy human individuals. Generated by immunoSEQ multiplex PCR, the TCRdb table keeps only in-frame clones and is missing some. The data contain over a million clones, approximately 97% of them singletons. Material: naive CD4+ T cells sorted from blood. Receptors originate from a man younger than 45 in good health. Both conserved end residues are part of each CDR3. The D gene is left open where the match is weak. Some rows mark clone size as missing; the rest say once, few, many or name a class of expanded clone.

size	D	J	V	CDR3	DNA
.	.	TRBJ2-3	TRBV29-1	CSTSSTDTQYF	TGCAGCACCAGCAGCACAGATACGCAGTATTTT
.	.	TRBJ1-2	TRBV9	CASSVPSGGGGYTF	TGTGCCAGCAGCGTCCCGTCGGGGGGCGGTGGCTACACCTTC
.	.	TRBJ2-7	TRBV11-2	CASSLIGAYEQYF	TGTGCCAGCAGCCTTATAGGGGCCTACGAGCAGTACTTC
.	TRBD1	TRBJ2-7	TRBV7-2	CASSSVWDRAYEQYF	TGTGCCAGCAGCTCGGTCTGGGACAGAGCCTACGAGCAGTACTTC
.	.	TRBJ1-5	TRBV7-9	CASSFSDKPQHF	TGTGCCAGCAGCTTTAGTGACAAGCCCCAGCATTTT
.	TRBD2	TRBJ2-7	TRBV9	CASSLREGLYEQYF	TGTGCCAGCAGCCTGCGGGAGGGCCTCTACGAGCAGTACTTC
.	TRBD1	TRBJ2-7	TRBV5-1	CASSPGQGSYEQYF	TGCGCCAGCAGCCCCGGACAGGGTTCCTACGAGCAGTACTTC
.	TRBD1	TRBJ2-7	TRBV7-9	CASSLAAGGEQYF	TGTGCCAGCAGCTTAGCGGCAGGGGGCGAGCAGTACTTC
.	TRBD2	TRBJ2-5	TRBV7-8	CASSLAWGSGSGQKTQYF	TGTGCCAGCAGCTTAGCGTGGGGTAGCGGGAGCGGGCAGAAGACCCAGTACTTC
.	.	TRBJ1-2	TRBV6-1	CASRGRQAGGYTF	TGTGCCAGCAGGGGGAGACAGGCTGGTGGCTACACCTTC
.	.	TRBJ2-5	TRBV5-1	CASSFPKLGQGTNQETQYF	TGCGCCAGCAGCTTCCCGAAACTCGGGCAGGGGACAAATCAAGAGACCCAGTACTTC
once	TRBD2	TRBJ2-7	TRBV7-9	CASSTGTSGRALGSYEQYF	TGTGCCAGCAGCACTGGGACTAGCGGGAGGGCCTTGGGCTCCTACGAGCAGTACTTC